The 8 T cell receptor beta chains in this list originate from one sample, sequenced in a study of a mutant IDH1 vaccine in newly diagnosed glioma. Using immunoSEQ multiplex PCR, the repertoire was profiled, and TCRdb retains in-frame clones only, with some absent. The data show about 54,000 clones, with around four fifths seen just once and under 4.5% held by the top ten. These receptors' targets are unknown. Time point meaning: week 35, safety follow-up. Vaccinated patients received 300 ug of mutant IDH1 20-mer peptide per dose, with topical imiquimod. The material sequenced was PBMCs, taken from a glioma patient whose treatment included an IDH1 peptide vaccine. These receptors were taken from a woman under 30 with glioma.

CDR3 DNA: TGTGCCAGCAACCGTCGGGGGGCGCACGGCTACACCTTC. Protein sequence: CASNRRGAHGYTF. The gene calls are TRBV28 and TRBJ1-2; D may be TRBD1 (6 bases). CDR3 length: 13 residues. Germline loops: CDR1 MDHEN, CDR2 SYDVKM. The V end was cut by 7 bases, the J end by 8 bases, with 17 bases between.

The CDR3 here is CATSRDGGDVQPQHF. The CDR3 coding sequence is TGTGCCACCAGCAGAGATGGGGGGGACGTACAGCCCCAGCATTTT. V is TRBV15 and J is TRBJ1-5; possibly TRBD1 for D (5 bases). This CDR3 region has 15 residues. Germline CDR1 LNHNV, CDR2 YYDKDF (reference sequence). Trimming took off 0 bases at V and 7 bases at J, with 13 bases between the two ends.

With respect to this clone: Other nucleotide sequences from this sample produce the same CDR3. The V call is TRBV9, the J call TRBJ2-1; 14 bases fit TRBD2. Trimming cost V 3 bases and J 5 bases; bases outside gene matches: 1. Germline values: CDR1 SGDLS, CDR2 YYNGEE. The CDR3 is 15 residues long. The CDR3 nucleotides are TGTGCCAGCAGCGGGGGACTAGCGGGAGACAATGAGCAGTTCTTC. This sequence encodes CASSGGLAGDNEQFF.

The CDR3 DNA is TGTGCCAGTAGTACACGGGGGGGCACAGATACGCAGTATTTT. It encodes CASSTRGGTDTQYF. V usage is TRBV19 and J usage is TRBJ2-3, with TRBD2 matching over 7 bases. Per the germline V gene, CDR1 is LNHDA and CDR2 is SQIVND (reference sequence). With V trimmed by 4 bases and J by 1 base, 2 bases remained unmatched. The CDR3 totals 14 residues. Complete variable domain (other parts from reference TRBV19 and TRBJ2-3): DGGITQSPKYLFRKEGQNVTLSCEQNLNHDAMYWYRQDPGQGLRLIYYSQIVNDFQKGDIAEGYSVSREKKESFPLTVTSAQKNPTAFYLCASSTRGGTDTQYFGPGTRLTVL.

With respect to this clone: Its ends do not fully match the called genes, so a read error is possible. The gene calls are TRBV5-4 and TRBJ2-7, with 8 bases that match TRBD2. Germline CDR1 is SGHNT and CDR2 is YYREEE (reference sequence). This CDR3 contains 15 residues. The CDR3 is CASSLAGGAPHEQYF. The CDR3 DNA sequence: TGTGCCAGCAGTTTGGCGGGGGGCGCTCCCCACGAGCAGTACTTC. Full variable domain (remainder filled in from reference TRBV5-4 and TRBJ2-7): ETGVTQSPTHLIKTRGQQVTLRCSSQSGHNTVSWYQQALGQGPQFIFQYYREEENGRGNFPPRFSGLQFPNYSSELNVNALELDDSALYLCASSLAGGAPHEQYFGPGTRLTVT.

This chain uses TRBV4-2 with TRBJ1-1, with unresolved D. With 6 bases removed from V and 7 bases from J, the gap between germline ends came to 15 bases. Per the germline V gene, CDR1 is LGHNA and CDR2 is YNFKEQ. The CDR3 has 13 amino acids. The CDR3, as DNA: TGTGCCAGCAGTCAGAGACGCGAAAATGAAGCTTTCTTT. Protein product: CASSQRRENEAFF.

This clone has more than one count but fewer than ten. The CDR3 loop reads CASSEANRRGQPQHF. CDR3 bases: TGTGCCAGCAGTGAAGCAAACCGTAGGGGTCAGCCCCAGCATTTT. This chain links TRBV6-1 with TRBJ1-5, with a weak D call TRBD1 (5 bases). V was trimmed by 0 bases and J by 6 bases, leaving 12 bases between them. Germline V CDR1 and CDR2: MNHNS, SASEGT. The CDR3 has 15 residues.

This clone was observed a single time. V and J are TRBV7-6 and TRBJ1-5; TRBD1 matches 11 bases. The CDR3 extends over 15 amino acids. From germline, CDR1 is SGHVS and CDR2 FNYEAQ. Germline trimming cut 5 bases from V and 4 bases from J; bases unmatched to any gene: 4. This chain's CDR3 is CASSQGQGANQPQHF. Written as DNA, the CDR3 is TGTGCCAGCAGCCAAGGACAGGGGGCAAATCAGCCCCAGCATTTT.